The 24 T cell receptor beta chains below were found in one sample sequenced in a study of vaccination effects on CD4 cells after COVID-19. These receptors have no identified antigens. Upon completion of 10 to 11 days in culture, CD4+ T cells were isolated. Either the BNT162b2 or mRNA-1273 vaccine was given to participants in two doses. TCRdb keeps only in-frame clones here, not all; method: immunoSEQ multiplex PCR. This table has more than 60,000 clones, around 70% appearing once. The starting material was CD4+ T cells from PBMCs cultured without peptide, obtained after COVID-19 vaccination. These receptors were obtained from a human donor who received a COVID-19 vaccine.

This clone was detected only a few times. V is TRBV28 and J is TRBJ1-2; D is perhaps TRBD1 (5 bases). Trimming took 3 bases from V and 3 from J, leaving 8 bases between them. Per the germline V gene, CDR1 is MDHEN and CDR2 is SYDVKM. CDR3 size: 13 residues. Here the CDR3 reads CASSFGGDYGYTF. In DNA, the CDR3 is TGTGCCAGCAGTTTTGGGGGTGACTATGGCTACACCTTC.

The chain links TRBV19 to TRBJ1-3; 7 bases align to TRBD1. The germline CDR1 and CDR2 sequences are LNHDA and SQIVND (reference sequence). The CDR3 has 17 residues. The junction had 17 bases not matched to a gene; V was cut back by 4 bases and J by 8 bases. CDR3 in DNA: TGTGCCAGTAGTAACGGACCTTTCCTCCGGCAGGGGGACACCATATATTTT. This gives the protein CASSNGPFLRQGDTIYF.

Only a few counts were recorded for this clone. In DNA, the CDR3 is TGTGCTAGTGGTTTGGCGGGGCGCCGAGGCACTGAAGCTTTCTTT. This translates into CASGLAGRRGTEAFF. The chain carries TRBV12-5 and TRBJ1-1; a weak D match, TRBD1 (5 bases). V lost 1 base and J lost 4, with 13 bases in between. The CDR3 contains 15 residues. The germline CDR1 and CDR2 sequences are LGHNT and FRNRAP.

The CDR3 region is CASSPDRATKVFF. The CDR3 DNA reads TGTGCCAGCTCACCGGACAGGGCCACGAAGGTGTTTTTT. This rearrangement joins TRBV18 to TRBJ1-4; 8 nucleotides align to TRBD1. CDR1 is KGHSH and CDR2 is LQKENI in the germline V gene. V was pared by 3 bases and J by 15 bases, with 9 bases of the junction left unmatched. CDR3 length equals 13 residues.

V gene TRBV7-9 combines with J gene TRBJ1-1; D perhaps matches TRBD1 (5 bases). CDR1 and CDR2 from the germline V gene are SEHNR and FQNEAQ (reference sequence). The CDR3 has 14 amino acids. Trimming cost V 2 bases and J 0 bases, with 7 bases left between them. The CDR3 loop is CASSLQGLNTEAFF. The CDR3 region has the DNA TGTGCCAGCAGCTTACAGGGCCTGAACACTGAAGCTTTCTTT.

The chain has TRBV2 and TRBJ2-2; 8 bases match TRBD2. This CDR3 has 14 residues. Germline CDR1 SNHLY, CDR2 FYNNEI. V gave up 4 bases and J gave up 6 bases; unmatched junction bases: 4. CDR3 coding DNA: TGTGCCAGCAGTGCACACGGGGGGGCCGGGGAGCTGTTTTTT. Translation gives CASSAHGGAGELFF.

The chain recombines TRBV4-1 with TRBJ2-5; 10 bases match TRBD2. The CDR3 spans 15 residues. CDR1 MGHRA and CDR2 YSYEKL come from the germline V gene. The V segment lost 3 bases and the J segment 7 bases; nucleotides outside the gene matches: 8. CDR3 sequence: CASSQTAGGPGTQYF. DNA for the CDR3: TGCGCCAGCAGCCAGACAGCGGGGGGGCCGGGGACCCAGTACTTC.

The chain recombines TRBV7-2 with TRBJ1-5; D call uncertain. The CDR3 has 15 residues. The V end lost 1 base, the J end lost 4 bases, and 11 bases lay between the germline ends. Germline loops: CDR1 SGHTA, CDR2 FQGNSA. CDR3 sequence: CASSLGSKSNQPQHF. The CDR3, as DNA: TGTGCCAGCAGCTTAGGGAGCAAGAGTAATCAGCCCCAGCATTTT.

The chain uses TRBV24-1 and TRBJ1-5; TRBD1 is a possible D gene (5 bases). This CDR3 is 15 amino acids long. Germline loops: CDR1 KGHDR, CDR2 SFDVKD. The V end was cut by 7 bases, the J end by 3 bases, with 15 bases between. The CDR3 reads CATSRDGGPNQPQHF. The CDR3 region has the DNA TGTGCCACCAGCCGGGACGGTGGACCCAATCAGCCCCAGCATTTT.

V gene TRBV5-1 combines with J gene TRBJ2-3, with 11 nucleotides matching TRBD2. Germline trimming cut 0 bases from V and 0 bases from J; bases unmatched to any gene: 9. Germline V gene lookup returns CDR1 SGHRS and CDR2 YFSETQ. The CDR3 has 19 amino acids. CDR3 sequence: CASSLGLAGGPFSTDTQYF. Here the CDR3 DNA reads TGCGCCAGCAGCTTGGGGCTAGCGGGGGGCCCATTTAGCACAGATACGCAGTATTTT.

The rearrangement uses TRBV15 and TRBJ2-5; D is unclear. CDR3 length equals 13 residues. The V end was cut by 0 bases, the J end by 4 bases, with 6 bases between. Germline V CDR1 and CDR2: LNHNV, YYDKDF (reference sequence). The chain's CDR3 is CATSRDITETQYF. CDR3 DNA sequence: TGTGCCACCAGCAGAGATATTACAGAGACCCAGTACTTC.

V and J are TRBV6-6 and TRBJ2-7; D gene uncertain. The V and J ends lost 0 bases and 2 bases respectively, with 8 bases between them. The V gene's germline CDR1 is MNHNY and CDR2 SVGAGI (reference sequence). This CDR3 has 14 residues. CDR3 DNA sequence: TGTGCCAGCAGTTACTCGCGGCAGACCTACGAGCAGTACGTC. This translates into CASSYSRQTYEQYV.

The V and J genes are TRBV12-3 or TRBV12-4 and TRBJ1-2, with a tentative D call TRBD1 (6 bases). This CDR3 spans 13 amino acids. V shed 6 bases and J shed 6 bases, with 14 bases lying between them. CDR3 nucleotide sequence: TGTGCCAGCAGGGCGCAGGGGTATCATGGCTACACCTTC. It is translated as CASRAQGYHGYTF.

The V gene is TRBV11-2, the J gene TRBJ2-5, with 9 positions matching TRBD1. The V gene end was trimmed by 4 bases and the J gene end by 5 bases; junction bases not matched to a gene: 5. Germline V gene sequence: CDR1 SGHAT, CDR2 FQNNGV. The CDR3 extends over 14 amino acids. The CDR3 loop is CASSSTTGGETQYF. The CDR3, as DNA: TGTGCCAGCAGCTCAACGACAGGGGGGGAGACCCAGTACTTC.

The chain joins TRBV29-1 to TRBJ2-3, with a possible D match to TRBD2 (5 bases). There are 14 residues in the CDR3. The V gene's germline CDR1 is SQVTM and CDR2 ANQGSEA. V shed 6 bases and J shed 1 base, with 14 bases lying between them. The CDR3 sequence: CSVGWTRGTDTQYF. The CDR3 nucleotides are TGCAGCGTCGGATGGACTCGAGGCACAGATACGCAGTATTTT.

This clone was seen only a few times. Here the CDR3 DNA reads TGTGCCAGCAGCTTAGGGCGGATCAATTCACCCCTCCACTTT. The encoded protein is CASSLGRINSPLHF. V is TRBV5-8 and J is TRBJ1-6; D ambiguous. Germline values: CDR1 SGHTS, CDR2 YDEGEE. Between the trimmed V and J ends, which lost 2 bases and 7 bases, there was a span of 10 bases. This CDR3 region has 14 residues.

J is TRBJ1-3 and V is TRBV28; possible D gene TRBD1, 5 bases. Germline CDR1 and CDR2: MDHEN and SYDVKM. Between the trimmed V and J ends, which lost 2 bases and 3 bases, there was a span of 11 bases. The CDR3 is 15 amino acids. The CDR3 coding sequence is TGTGCCAGCAGTTTACCGGGGGTTGGTGGAAACACCATATATTTT. Translated, it gives CASSLPGVGGNTIYF.

This clone was seen a few times. The chain employs TRBV30 and TRBJ1-6; D perhaps matches TRBD1 (5 bases). The length of the CDR3 is 13 residues. V was clipped by 1 base and J by 9 bases, with 10 bases between them. Germline CDR1 GTSNPN, CDR2 SVGIG (reference sequence). The CDR3 DNA is TGTGCCTGGAGTGGGCAGGGAACTTCACCCCTCCACTTT. Translated: CAWSGQGTSPLHF.

The CDR3 sequence is CASSLLRQGLYNSPLHF. In nucleotides, the CDR3 is TGTGCCAGCAGCCTCCTCAGACAGGGCCTTTATAATTCACCCCTCCACTTT. The gene calls are TRBV14 and TRBJ1-6; TRBD1 agrees at 7 bases. The germline V gene has CDR1 SGHDN and CDR2 FVKESK. The CDR3 has 17 residues. Trimming removed 4 bases from V and 4 bases from J; junction bases left unmatched: 10.

This chain links TRBV5-1 with TRBJ2-5; D not resolved. From germline, CDR1 is SGHRS and CDR2 YFSETQ. CDR3 length: 14 amino acids. The V gene lost 6 bases and the J gene lost 5 bases, with 17 bases spanning the gap. Written as DNA, the CDR3 is TGCGCCAGCAATGTTTATGGGATAATGGAGACCCAGTACTTC. Its protein is CASNVYGIMETQYF.

This clone was observed a single time. The chain joins TRBV25-1 to TRBJ1-4; 9 nucleotides align to TRBD1. The V gene end was trimmed by 3 bases and the J gene end by 5 bases; junction bases not matched to a gene: 4. This CDR3 has 15 residues. Per germline, CDR1 MGHDK and CDR2 SYGVNS. The CDR3 protein is CASSDPGTGNEKLFF. The CDR3 DNA follows: TGTGCCAGCAGTGACCCCGGGACAGGGAATGAAAAACTGTTTTTT.

V is TRBV2 and J is TRBJ2-3; 7 bases fit TRBD1. Germline assignment: CDR1 SNHLY and CDR2 FYNNEI. The J segment lost 2 bases and the V segment lost 6 bases, leaving 5 bases of the junction unmatched. The CDR3 is made up of 14 amino acids. The CDR3 DNA sequence: TGTGCCAGCAGATCGGACAGGAACACAGATACGCAGTATTTT. Protein product: CASRSDRNTDTQYF.

The sample holds a few counts of this clone. The same CDR3 arises from other DNA sequences in this sample as well. This chain connects TRBV5-1 to TRBJ2-6; no reliable D call. This CDR3 comprises 14 residues. Germline V gene lookup returns CDR1 SGHRS and CDR2 YFSETQ. V gave up 4 bases and J gave up 0 bases, with 5 bases separating them. CDR3 amino acids: CASSIYSGANVLTF. The CDR3 bases are TGCGCCAGCAGCATTTACTCTGGGGCCAACGTCCTGACTTTC.

This chain connects TRBV9 to TRBJ1-1; unclear D gene. V gave up 0 bases and J gave up 11 bases, with 14 bases separating them. Germline V gene lookup returns CDR1 SGDLS and CDR2 YYNGEE. The length of the CDR3 is 13 residues. The CDR3 DNA reads as TGTGCCAGCAGCGTAGCCGGAATTCCTAGGGCTTTCTTT. Translating gives CASSVAGIPRAFF.